This TCR beta chain comes out of a study of blood T cell repertoires in COVID-19. For the study at large: Acute and convalescent COVID-19 samples came from the United States, Italy and Spain. Nucleic acid was either cDNA or gDNA, and it came from T cells, B-cell-depleted T cells, or PBMCs.

Original handling: Estimated nucleated cell counts came from reference gene primer amplification. Measured with immunoSEQ multiplex PCR; TCRdb has only the in-frame clones, and not every one. From that table come the V and J calls and clone size; the DNA was used to work out D and trimming. This sample yields 190,000 or so clones, of which approximately 90% are seen a single time; 0.88% belongs to the top ten. J lost 0 bases, V lost 1 base, and 12 bases had no gene match. Germline CDR1 LNHNV, CDR2 YYDKDF (reference sequence). The length of the CDR3 is 19 residues. This receptor was obtained from a woman aged 18-29 years who had recovered from COVID-19. The specimen was peripheral blood. The rearrangement joins TRBV15 to TRBJ2-1; 7 nucleotides agree with TRBD2. The CDR3 sequence is CATSRVGLHGGSSYNEQFF. CDR3 nucleotides: TGTGCCACCAGCAGAGTCGGATTGCACGGGGGGAGCTCCTACAATGAGCAGTTCTTC.